The clone carrying this TCR beta chain was found once. No antigen is known for it. This entry is derived from a study of cytomegalovirus exposure and HLA in healthy donors. Study in general: Among about 179 million T cells, an earlier analysis found roughly 100 million unique TCR beta sequences. Overall study results and limits: Reports credit the classifier with highly specific, highly sensitive diagnosis of cytomegalovirus status.

CDR3 length equals 16 residues. The ends were cut back, 10 bases at V and 2 bases at J, with 23 bases in the middle. Germline V lookup: CDR1 LGHNA, CDR2 YNFKEQ. The PCR was carried out with 60 Vbeta primers and 13 Jbeta primers. Assay used: immunoSEQ multiplex PCR; TCRdb lists only in-frame clones, some missing. The sample lists under 150,000 clones, more than 75% occurring once. The material sequenced was PBMCs. This clonotype was sampled from a woman between 40 and 55 years old in good health and CMV-seropositive. The rearrangement joins TRBV4-2 to TRBJ2-5; weak D call: TRBD2 (7 bases). The CDR3 DNA reads TGTGCCACCCACCTGAGGGGGGGCGTTGGGCAAGAGACCCAGTACTTC. Translating it yields CATHLRGGVGQETQYF.